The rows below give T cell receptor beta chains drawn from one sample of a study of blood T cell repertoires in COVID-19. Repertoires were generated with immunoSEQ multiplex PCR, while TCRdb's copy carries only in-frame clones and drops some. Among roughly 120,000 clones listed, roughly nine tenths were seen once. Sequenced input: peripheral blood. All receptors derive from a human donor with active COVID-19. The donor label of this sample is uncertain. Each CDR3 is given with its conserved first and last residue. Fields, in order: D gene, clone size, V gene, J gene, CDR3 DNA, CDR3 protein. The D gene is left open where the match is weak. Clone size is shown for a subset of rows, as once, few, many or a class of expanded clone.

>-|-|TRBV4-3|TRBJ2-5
TGCGCCAGCAGCCGCCGGACAGAAGAGACCCAGTACTTC
CASSRRTEETQYF
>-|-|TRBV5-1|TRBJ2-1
TGCGCCAGCAGCCCGGACAAACGGAATGAGCAGTTCTTC
CASSPDKRNEQFF
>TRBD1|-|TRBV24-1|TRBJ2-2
TGTGCCACCAGTGATTTGGTTCGGCAGGGGGAGTCCGGGGAGCTGTTTTTT
CATSDLVRQGESGELFF
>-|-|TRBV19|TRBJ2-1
TGTGCCAGTATTGGGGGGTGGAATGAGCAGTTCTTC
CASIGGWNEQFF
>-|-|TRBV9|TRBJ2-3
TGTGCCAGCAGCTCTCGGGGAGGTTCTCCAGATACGCAGTATTTT
CASSSRGGSPDTQYF
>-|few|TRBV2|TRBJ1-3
TGTGCCAGCAGTGAACATCGAAACACCATATATTTT
CASSEHRNTIYF
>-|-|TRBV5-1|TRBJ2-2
TGCGCCAGCGGGGCGACAAACACCGGGGAGCTGTTTTTT
CASGATNTGELFF
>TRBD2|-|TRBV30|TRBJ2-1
TGTGCCTGGACGACTAGCGCGGGGGGAGGTGAGCAGTTCTTC
CAWTTSAGGGEQFF
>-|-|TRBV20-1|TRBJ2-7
TGCAGTGCTAGCCGGGACTACGAGCAGTACTTC
CSASRDYEQYF
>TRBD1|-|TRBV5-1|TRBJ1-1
TGCGCCAGCAGCATAGACAGGGTGACTGAAGCTTTCTTT
CASSIDRVTEAFF
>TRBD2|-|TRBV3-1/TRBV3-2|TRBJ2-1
TGTGCCAGCAGCTCAGCCTCAAGCGGGGGGGCCTACAATGAGCAGTTCTTC
CASSSASSGGAYNEQFF
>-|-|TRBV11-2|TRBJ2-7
TGTGCCAGCAGCTTAGATTTGGCAGGGAATAAGGTTATAGTTCCCCCGGAGCAGTACTTC
CASSLDLAGNKVIVPPEQYF
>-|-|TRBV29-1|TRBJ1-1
TGCAGCGTTGGCGATGCTGAAGCTTTCTTT
CSVGDAEAFF
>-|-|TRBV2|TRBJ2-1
TGTGCCAGTACGAGACAGCTTTTCAATGAGCAGTTCTTC
CASTRQLFNEQFF
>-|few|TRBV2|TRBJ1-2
TGTGCCAGCACCTGGACAGCCCTCTATGGCTACACCTTC
CASTWTALYGYTF
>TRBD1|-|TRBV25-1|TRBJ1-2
TGTGCCAGCAGTCATCAGGGGGCGCGGGGAACGGGAGGCTACACCTTC
CASSHQGARGTGGYTF
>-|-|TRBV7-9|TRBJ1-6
TGTGCCAGCAGCCCCGGATGGGGAGCTAGTCCCCTCCACTTT
CASSPGWGASPLHF
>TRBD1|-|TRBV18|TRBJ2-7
TGTGCCAGCTCACCTTTCCAGGGGGCGGGGTTGCACGAGCAGTACTTC
CASSPFQGAGLHEQYF
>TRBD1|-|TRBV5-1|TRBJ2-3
TGCGCCAGCAGCCGAACCGAGACAGGGGGCGCGGATACGCAGTATTTT
CASSRTETGGADTQYF
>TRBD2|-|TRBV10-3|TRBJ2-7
TGTGCCACGGGGGGGGCAGCCTACGAGCAGTACTTC
CATGGAAYEQYF
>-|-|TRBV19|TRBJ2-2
TGTGCCAGTAAGATACTAGCTTCCGGGGAGCTGTTTTTT
CASKILASGELFF
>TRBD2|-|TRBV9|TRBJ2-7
TGTGCCAGCAGCGTAGTTACAAGAGGGAGGGACCACTACGAGCAGTACTTC
CASSVVTRGRDHYEQYF